A single sample gave rise to the 30 T cell receptor beta chains below, sequenced in a study of blood T cell repertoires in COVID-19. The repertoire was sequenced with immunoSEQ multiplex PCR; TCRdb's copy has only in-frame clones and lacks some. The data hold 150,000 to 200,000 clones, with around 80% observed a single time. Sequencing was performed on peripheral blood. These receptor sequences come from an elderly woman with acute or convalescent COVID-19.

This clone was recorded once. V gene TRBV11-2 combines with J gene TRBJ1-1; D not resolved. The CDR3 runs to 12 residues. The V and J ends lost 8 bases and 3 bases respectively, with 10 bases between them. Germline lookup yields CDR1 SGHAT and CDR2 FQNNGV. The CDR3 here is CASLDWDTEAFF. The CDR3 DNA sequence: TGTGCCAGCTTGGACTGGGACACTGAAGCTTTCTTT.

This chain uses TRBV9 with TRBJ1-2; D unclear. Trimming stripped 0 bases from V and 2 bases from J, with 8 bases between. Germline loops: CDR1 SGDLS, CDR2 YYNGEE. This CDR3 has 14 amino acids. The CDR3 spells CASSVDQANYGYTF. The CDR3 DNA reads TGTGCCAGCAGCGTAGATCAGGCGAACTATGGCTACACCTTC.

V is TRBV5-1 and J is TRBJ1-2; 8 positions agree with TRBD1. The length of the CDR3 is 13 residues. Germline CDR1 SGHRS, CDR2 YFSETQ. J lost 7 bases, V lost 5 bases, and 7 bases had no gene match. The CDR3 DNA reads TGCGCCAGCAGTCGAGGACAGGGAAGTGGCTACACCTTC. Residues: CASSRGQGSGYTF.

V and J are TRBV3-1 (or the pseudogene TRBV3-2) and TRBJ2-7, with TRBD1 as a possible D gene (6 bases). The CDR3 totals 17 residues. Trimming cost V 4 bases and J 0 bases, with 19 bases left between them. Germline lookup yields CDR1 LGHDT and CDR2 YNNKEL (reference sequence). Here the CDR3 reads CASSPPRQDTNSYEQYF. For the CDR3, the DNA is TGTGCCAGCAGCCCCCCGAGACAGGACACCAACTCCTACGAGCAGTACTTC.

This chain joins TRBV28 and TRBJ2-7; no clear D. CDR1 and CDR2 (germline): MDHEN, SYDVKM. The CDR3 runs 11 residues. V was shortened by 8 bases and J by 5 bases, with 10 bases between the two germline ends. CDR3 bases: TGTGCCAGCTCCCCCCTACACGAGCAGTACTTC. It is translated as CASSPLHEQYF.

The chain joins TRBV7-2 to TRBJ2-3; possible D gene TRBD1, 7 bases. Germline lookup yields CDR1 SGHTA and CDR2 FQGNSA. This CDR3 contains 15 residues. With 10 bases removed from V and 0 bases from J, the gap between germline ends came to 17 bases. The CDR3 bases are TGTGCCACGAAACGGAGGGGGCAAAGCACAGATACGCAGTATTTT. Translation: CATKRRGQSTDTQYF.

This rearrangement joins TRBV10-3 to TRBJ2-7, with a possible D match to TRBD1 (6 bases). The CDR3 spans 12 residues. Deletions cut 8 bases from V and 6 bases from J, with 14 bases between. The germline gives CDR1 ENHRY, CDR2 SYGVKD. CDR3 amino acids: CAIGQGSAEQYF. As DNA, the CDR3 is TGTGCCATCGGTCAGGGGAGCGCCGAGCAGTACTTC.

This rearrangement joins TRBV7-2 to TRBJ2-3, with TRBD1 matching over 8 bases. CDR3 length equals 16 residues. Unmatched junction bases numbered 9, after V lost 3 bases and J lost 4 bases. Germline V gene data show CDR1 as SGHTA and CDR2 as FQGNSA. As DNA, the CDR3 is TGTGCCAGCAGCTTGTACAGGGGGTTGAGGGCAGATACGCAGTATTTT. Protein sequence: CASSLYRGLRADTQYF.

The chain joins TRBV7-9 to TRBJ2-2; tentative D call: TRBD1 (5 bases). Germline CDR1 reads SEHNR; CDR2 reads FQNEAQ (reference sequence). The CDR3 loop spans 13 amino acids. V was trimmed by 5 bases and J by 3 bases, leaving 7 bases between them. The DNA for the CDR3 is TGTGCCAGCAGCGACAGTGACACCGGGGAGCTGTTTTTT. It is translated as CASSDSDTGELFF.

This clone appeared many times. J is TRBJ2-3 and V is TRBV2, with TRBD1 identical over 7 bases. The V gene end was trimmed by 4 bases and the J gene end by 0 bases; junction bases not matched to a gene: 4. The CDR3 extends over 15 amino acids. From germline, CDR1 is SNHLY and CDR2 FYNNEI. CDR3 in amino acids: CASSAGTASTDTQYF. The DNA for the CDR3 is TGTGCCAGCAGTGCCGGGACAGCTAGCACAGATACGCAGTATTTT.

To note about this clone: The junction shows a germline mismatch at one end, possibly a read error. V is TRBV7-7 and J is TRBJ2-5, with D perhaps matching TRBD2 (6 bases). Germline lookup yields CDR1 SSHAT and CDR2 FNYEAQ (reference sequence). CDR3 length: 17 residues. The CDR3: CASSRGTGKKVLETQYF. Here the CDR3 DNA reads TGTGCTAGCAGCCGCGGGACCGGAAAAAAAGTATTAGAGACCCAGTACTTC.

The V call is TRBV19, the J call TRBJ1-2; 7 bases map to TRBD1. Trimming cost V 3 bases and J 1 base; bases outside gene matches: 5. Germline CDR1 reads LNHDA; CDR2 reads SQIVND (reference sequence). CDR3 length: 15 residues. Here the CDR3 DNA reads TGTGCCAGTAGTATGCCGGGACAGAGTAACTATGGCTACACCTTC. Encoded protein: CASSMPGQSNYGYTF.

The CDR3 DNA follows: TGTGCCAGCAGCTTAGTTGCTAGCGGGGGTACCGGGGAGCTGTTTTTT. Its protein product is CASSLVASGGTGELFF. The chain is built from TRBV11-2 and TRBJ2-2; 10 bases line up with TRBD2. The CDR3 length is 16 residues. Germline lookup yields CDR1 SGHAT and CDR2 FQNNGV. After removal of 1 base from V and 5 bases from J, the junction contained 4 bases not matched to a gene. Variable domain in full (rest from reference TRBV11-2 and TRBJ2-2): EAGVAQSPRYKIIEKRQSVAFWCNPISGHATLYWYQQILGQGPKLLIQFQNNGVVDDSQLPKDRFSAERLKGVDSTLKIQPAKLEDSAVYLCASSLVASGGTGELFFGEGSRLTVL.

The chain recombines TRBV7-2 with TRBJ2-3; a possible D gene is TRBD1 (6 bases). This CDR3 has 19 amino acids. V lost 1 base to trimming and J lost 5 bases, with 25 bases between them. Germline V gene sequence: CDR1 SGHTA, CDR2 FQGNSA. CDR3 sequence (DNA): TGTGCCAGCAGCTTAGATCCGACAGGATGGGGGCCTGCACAAGATACGCAGTATTTT. It yields the protein CASSLDPTGWGPAQDTQYF.

This sequence joins TRBV28 and TRBJ1-2; D call uncertain. In germline, CDR1 is MDHEN, CDR2 SYDVKM. V was shortened by 6 bases and J by 8 bases, with 10 bases between the two germline ends. The length of the CDR3 is 11 residues. CDR3 loop: CASRPRWGYTF. The CDR3, as DNA: TGTGCCAGCAGACCCAGATGGGGCTACACCTTC.

This clone was recorded only once. The chain has TRBV5-1 and TRBJ2-1; 10 nucleotides line up with TRBD2. Germline assignment: CDR1 SGHRS and CDR2 YFSETQ. The CDR3 covers 16 residues. Trimming cost V 2 bases and J 9 bases; bases outside gene matches: 11. In DNA form, the CDR3 reads TGCGCCAGCAGCTTTGGAGCGGGGGGGCCCAGTGGTGAGCAGTTCTTC. The encoded protein is CASSFGAGGPSGEQFF.

The chain combines TRBV29-1 with TRBJ2-1, with 10 bases aligning to TRBD2. Germline CDR1 and CDR2: SQVTM and ANQGSEA. The CDR3 loop spans 15 amino acids. V lost 1 base, J lost 7 bases, and 7 bases stayed unmatched. CDR3 protein: CSVEGSGGAGNEQFF. The CDR3 region has the DNA TGCAGCGTTGAAGGGAGCGGGGGGGCCGGAAATGAGCAGTTCTTC.

The chain combines TRBV7-2 with TRBJ2-2; D remains unclear. CDR1 and CDR2 from the germline V gene are SGHTA and FQGNSA. CDR3 size: 15 residues. V was cut by 5 bases and J by 1 base, with 11 bases left in between. In DNA form, the CDR3 reads TGTGCCAGCAGCCCTAACCCCTTGAACACCGGGGAGCTGTTTTTT. This codes for CASSPNPLNTGELFF.

The sample holds a few counts of this clone. The J gene is TRBJ1-1, the V gene TRBV19, with D maybe TRBD1 (6 bases). Germline-derived CDR1 and CDR2 are LNHDA and SQIVND (reference sequence). The V end was cut by 9 bases, the J end by 1 base, with 12 bases between. The CDR3 spans 13 residues. The CDR3 DNA sequence: TGTGCCAGCAGCACAGGGAGGAACACTGAAGCTTTCTTT. It specifies CASSTGRNTEAFF.

The rearrangement links TRBV11-1 to TRBJ2-1; 7 nucleotides align to TRBD1. Germline trimming cut 1 base from V and 9 bases from J; bases unmatched to any gene: 3. This CDR3 spans 13 amino acids. Germline V CDR1 and CDR2: SGHAT, FQDESV (reference sequence). Here the CDR3 reads CASSLVSGGEQFF. The CDR3 DNA follows: TGTGCCAGCAGCTTAGTTTCAGGGGGTGAGCAGTTCTTC.

This chain links TRBV5-4 with TRBJ2-3; D is perhaps TRBD2 (5 bases). CDR3 length: 13 amino acids. In germline, CDR1 is SGHNT, CDR2 YYREEE (reference sequence). The germline V and J ends were trimmed by 4 bases and 1 base, with 7 bases remaining between them. CDR3 protein: CASSLRGTDTQYF. CDR3 DNA sequence: TGTGCCAGCAGCCTGAGGGGCACAGATACGCAGTATTTT. Using reference TRBV5-4 and TRBJ2-3 for the parts outside the CDR3, the full variable domain is ETGVTQSPTHLIKTRGQQVTLRCSSQSGHNTVSWYQQALGQGPQFIFQYYREEENGRGNFPPRFSGLQFPNYSSELNVNALELDDSALYLCASSLRGTDTQYFGPGTRLTVL.

The rearrangement joins TRBV27 to TRBJ1-2; TRBD1 agrees at 10 bases. The CDR3 runs 14 residues. J was trimmed by 4 bases and V by 4 bases; bases with no gene match: 3. Per the germline V gene, CDR1 is MNHEY and CDR2 is SMNVEV (reference sequence). CDR3 coding DNA: TGTGCCAGCAGTTCCGGGACAGGGGTCTATGGCTACACCTTC. It specifies CASSSGTGVYGYTF.

V usage is TRBV5-8 and J usage is TRBJ1-4; possible D gene TRBD1, 5 bases. CDR3 size: 15 residues. V dropped 0 bases and J dropped 6 bases, with 12 bases sitting between them. Germline V gene lookup returns CDR1 SGHTS and CDR2 YDEGEE. The chain's CDR3 is CASSLVGGADEKLFF. CDR3 nucleotides: TGTGCCAGCAGCTTGGTTGGAGGGGCCGATGAAAAACTGTTTTTT. Combining the CDR3 with reference TRBV5-8 and TRBJ1-4 gives the whole variable domain EAGVTQSPTHLIKTRGQQATLRCSPISGHTSVYWYQQALGLGLQFLLWYDEGEERNRGNFPPRFSGRQFPNYSSELNVNALELEDSALYLCASSLVGGADEKLFFGSGTQLSVL.

DNA for the CDR3: TGTGCCAGCAGCCCTCGGGACAGCAAATACAATGAGCAGTTCTTC. Encoded protein: CASSPRDSKYNEQFF. The chain employs TRBV7-9 and TRBJ2-1; TRBD1 matches 7 bases. This CDR3 is built from 15 residues. Germline V gene data show CDR1 as SEHNR and CDR2 as FQNEAQ (reference sequence). The V and J ends lost 5 bases and 4 bases, in that order; junction bases with no gene match: 8.

The rearrangement joins TRBV18 to TRBJ2-1; TRBD1 aligns across 9 bases. CDR1 is KGHSH, CDR2 LQKENI, per germline. Losses at the gene ends were 6 bases for V and 7 bases for J; bases not matched to a gene: 7. CDR3 length equals 14 residues. DNA for the CDR3: TGTGCCAGCTCGCCCGTCGGGACAGGGAATGAGCAGTTCTTC. Translated: CASSPVGTGNEQFF.

The rearrangement joins TRBV4-2 to TRBJ1-5, with D maybe TRBD1 (6 bases). Germline V gene data show CDR1 as LGHNA and CDR2 as YNFKEQ. The CDR3 spans 17 residues. V dropped 3 bases and J dropped 3 bases, with 18 bases sitting between them. The CDR3 here is CASSQETGTHTNQPQHF. Written as DNA, the CDR3 is TGTGCCAGCAGCCAGGAGACCGGGACACATACCAATCAGCCCCAGCATTTT.

The CDR3, as DNA: TGTGCCAGCACGACACTTCTACAGGGGGCAAATGGCTACACCTTC. It yields the protein CASTTLLQGANGYTF. J is TRBJ1-2 and V is TRBV28; 9 positions match TRBD1. Germline V CDR1 and CDR2: MDHEN, SYDVKM. The CDR3 extends over 15 amino acids. V lost 7 bases to trimming and J lost 6 bases; unmatched junction nucleotides: 12.

The chain uses TRBV11-1 and TRBJ1-2; 8 bases match TRBD1. This CDR3 region has 16 residues. Losses at the gene ends were 6 bases for V and 3 bases for J; bases not matched to a gene: 12. Germline assignment: CDR1 SGHAT and CDR2 FQDESV (reference sequence). CDR3 DNA: TGTGCCAGCAGTCCAGGACAGGGAATTGCAGACTATGGCTACACCTTC. This codes for CASSPGQGIADYGYTF. The full variable domain, rest sourced from reference TRBV11-1 and TRBJ1-2, is EAEVAQSPRYKITEKSQAVAFWCDPISGHATLYWYRQILGQGPELLVQFQDESVVDDSQLPKDRFSAERLKGVDSTLKIQPAELGDSAMYLCASSPGQGIADYGYTFGSGTRLTVV.

The chain links TRBV5-6 to TRBJ1-5, with D perhaps TRBD1 (5 bases). With 6 bases removed from V and 7 bases from J, the gap between germline ends came to 20 bases. This CDR3 contains 15 residues. CDR1 is SGHDT, CDR2 YYEEEE, per germline. This CDR3 is CASTVTDTGGQPQHF. The CDR3 DNA follows: TGTGCCAGCACCGTTACAGACACTGGGGGGCAGCCCCAGCATTTT.

This rearrangement joins TRBV5-8 to TRBJ2-3; D gene ambiguous. The CDR3 runs 14 residues. CDR1 and CDR2 from the germline V gene are SGHTS and YDEGEE. V was cut by 1 base and J by 5 bases, with 11 bases left in between. The CDR3 loop reads CASSLRVKLDTQYF. In nucleotides, the CDR3 is TGTGCCAGCAGCTTGCGGGTAAAGTTAGATACGCAGTATTTT.